This T cell receptor (beta chain) was found in a study of technical replicates of blood from a handful of donors. Produced via immunoSEQ multiplex PCR; TCRdb's table is partial and in-frame only. Of roughly 79,000 clones listed, 90% to 97% were seen once; the top ten hold 0.36%. The CDR3 length is 16 residues. Germline V lookup: CDR1 SGHTA, CDR2 FQGTGA. J lost 5 bases, V lost 5 bases, and 11 bases had no gene match. The chain employs TRBV7-3 and TRBJ2-2; 7 bases match TRBD2. The clonotype was recovered from a human donor in good health. Material: T cells isolated from PBMCs. CDR3 DNA: TGTGCCAGCAGCCTCCGGGACTATAGATCAACCGGGGAGCTGTTTTTT. It codes for CASSLRDYRSTGELFF.